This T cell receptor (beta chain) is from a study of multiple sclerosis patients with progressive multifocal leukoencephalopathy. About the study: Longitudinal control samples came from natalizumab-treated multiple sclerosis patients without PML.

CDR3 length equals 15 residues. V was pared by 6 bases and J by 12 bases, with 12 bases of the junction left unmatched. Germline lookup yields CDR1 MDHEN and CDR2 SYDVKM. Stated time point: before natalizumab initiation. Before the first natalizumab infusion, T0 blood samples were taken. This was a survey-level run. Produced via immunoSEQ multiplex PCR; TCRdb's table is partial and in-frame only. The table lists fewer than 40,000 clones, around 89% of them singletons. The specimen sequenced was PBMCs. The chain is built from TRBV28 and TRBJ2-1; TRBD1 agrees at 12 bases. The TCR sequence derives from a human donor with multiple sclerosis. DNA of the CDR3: TGTGCCAGCAGCCCTTCCGGGACAGGGGGCTTAGGGCAGTTCTTC. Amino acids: CASSPSGTGGLGQFF.